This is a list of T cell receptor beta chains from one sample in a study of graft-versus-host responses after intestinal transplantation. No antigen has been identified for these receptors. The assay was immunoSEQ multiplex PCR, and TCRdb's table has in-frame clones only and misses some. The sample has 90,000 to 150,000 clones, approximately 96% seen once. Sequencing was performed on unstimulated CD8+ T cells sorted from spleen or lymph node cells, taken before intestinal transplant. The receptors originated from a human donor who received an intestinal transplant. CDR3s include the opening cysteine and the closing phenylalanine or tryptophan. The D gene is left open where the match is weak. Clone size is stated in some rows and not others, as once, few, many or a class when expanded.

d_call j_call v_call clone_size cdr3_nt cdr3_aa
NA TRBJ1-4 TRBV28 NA TGTGCCAGCAGTTTACCGTATAATGAAAAACTGTTTTTT CASSLPYNEKLFF
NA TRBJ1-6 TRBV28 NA TGTGCCAGCAGTTTTGGGGTTAGCGTTTCACCCCTCCACTTT CASSFGVSVSPLHF
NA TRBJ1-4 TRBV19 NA TGTGCCAGTAGTATAGATCGACGTGGTGGAGGCAGTTACAATGAAAAACTGTTTTTT CASSIDRRGGGSYNEKLFF
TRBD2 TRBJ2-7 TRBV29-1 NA TGCAGCGTTCCCGGCGGGAGTCCCTACGAGCAGTACTTC CSVPGGSPYEQYF
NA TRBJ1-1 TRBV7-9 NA TGTGCCAGCAGGTCAACAGGGATCACTGAAGCTTTCTTT CASRSTGITEAFF
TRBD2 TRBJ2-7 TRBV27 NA TGTGCCAGCAGTTCGGGACTAGCCTACGAGCAGTACTTC CASSSGLAYEQYF
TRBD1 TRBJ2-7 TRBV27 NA TGTGCCAGCAGTTTTACCGGGACAGCTCCCTACGAGCAGTACTTC CASSFTGTAPYEQYF
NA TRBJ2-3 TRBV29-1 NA TGCAGCGCGACCTCAGGTCCCGGCACAGATACGCAGTATTTT CSATSGPGTDTQYF
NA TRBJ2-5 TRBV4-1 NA TGCGCCAGCAGCCGCCGACAAGAGGGGGAGACCCAGTACTTC CASSRRQEGETQYF
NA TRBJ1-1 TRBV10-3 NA TGTGCCATCAGCCAGGGAGGGGGCACTGAAGCTTTCTTT CAISQGGGTEAFF
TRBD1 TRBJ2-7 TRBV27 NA TGTGCCAGCAGTTTATCGGGACAGGTTTTTACCTACGAGCAGTACTTC CASSLSGQVFTYEQYF
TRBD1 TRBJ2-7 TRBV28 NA TGTGCCAGCAGTTCCCCGGGACAGGACTCCTACGAGCAGTACTTC CASSSPGQDSYEQYF
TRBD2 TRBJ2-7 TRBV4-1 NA TGCGCCAGCAGCCAAGATCTACGACTAGCGGGAAGGTACGAGCAGTACTTC CASSQDLRLAGRYEQYF
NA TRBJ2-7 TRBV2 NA TGTGCCAGCACCGGTCTGGTTGGGGCGAGGACCTACGAGCAGTACTTC CASTGLVGARTYEQYF
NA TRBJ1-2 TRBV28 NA TGTGCCAGCAGTTTAGTTCGCAGGGTGGACGGCTATGGCTACACCTTC CASSLVRRVDGYGYTF
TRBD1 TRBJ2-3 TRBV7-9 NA TGTGCCAGCAGCAAGGGACAGGGGACAGATACGCAGTATTTT CASSKGQGTDTQYF
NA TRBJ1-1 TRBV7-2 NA TGTGCCAGCAGCTTAGGGACAAGTAACACTGAAGCTTTCTTT CASSLGTSNTEAFF
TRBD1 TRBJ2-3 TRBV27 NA TGTGCCAGCAGTCCTATATCCCGACAGGGGAAGGATACGCAGTATTTT CASSPISRQGKDTQYF
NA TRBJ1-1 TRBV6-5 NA TGTGCCAGCAGTTACCTGAGGGGAGCAACTGAAGCTTTCTTT CASSYLRGATEAFF
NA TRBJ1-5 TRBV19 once TGTGCCAGTAGTGTAGAGGGGGTTGTGGATCAGCCCCAGCATTTT CASSVEGVVDQPQHF
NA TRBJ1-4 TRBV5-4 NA TGTGCCAGCAGCTACCAGGGAGGCGGTAATGAAAAACTGTTTTTT CASSYQGGGNEKLFF
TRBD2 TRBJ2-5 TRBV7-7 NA TGTGCCAGCAGCTTTTCCTGGACTAGCGGGAGGGCTGCAGAGACCCAGTACTTC CASSFSWTSGRAAETQYF